The source of this T cell receptor beta chain is a study of blood T cells in healthy people across ages. This clonotype was counted once. Sample-barcoded 5' priming and a J-beta primer mix drove a second PCR of 7 to 11 cycles. TCRdb independently ran MiXCR on the 5' RACE reads; one entry per CDR3 protein. The table has around 1,000,000 distinct CDR3 sequences, approximately 25% seen once. This CDR3 region has 12 residues. V was clipped by 6 bases and J by 5 bases, with 11 bases between them. The germline V gene encodes CDR1 SNHLY and CDR2 FYNNEI. Another study also made use of these data, one on T cells of mothers and their children. That source adds: Reads obtained per mother exceeded 9.5 million TCR beta CDR3 reads, with several million obtained per child.

The TCR was taken from a girl aged 2 to 10 in good health. The source material was blood. The V and J genes are TRBV2 and TRBJ2-7, with a weak D call TRBD1 (5 bases). CDR3 DNA sequence: TGTGCCAGCAGACAGGACGGTCACGAGCAGTACTTC. Translating gives CASRQDGHEQYF.